These T cell receptor beta chains were read from a single sample in a study of cytomegalovirus exposure and HLA in healthy donors. Sequenced by immunoSEQ multiplex PCR; TCRdb stores in-frame clones only, minus some. The sample lists some 150,000 clones; about three quarters were seen once. What was sequenced was PBMCs. These receptors were obtained from a woman in her thirties in good health and CMV-seronegative. The CDR3 runs from the conserved cysteine through the conserved F or W. A D gene is named only where the DNA matches it firmly. Only part of the rows carry a size: once, few, many, or a class if the clone is expanded.

clone size: NA
J gene: TRBJ2-1
V gene: TRBV20-1
D gene: TRBD2
CDR3 length: 11
CDR3 protein: CRLAGGNEQFF
CDR3 DNA: TGTAGGCTAGCGGGAGGGAATGAGCAGTTCTTC

clone size: NA
J gene: TRBJ1-2
V gene: TRBV6-1
D gene: NA
CDR3 length: 15
CDR3 protein: CASSEVDSGGYGYTF
CDR3 DNA: TGTGCCAGCAGTGAAGTAGACTCCGGAGGTTATGGCTACACCTTC

clone size: NA
J gene: TRBJ2-2
V gene: TRBV4-3
D gene: TRBD1
CDR3 length: 17
CDR3 protein: CASSQVGTGGVVGELFF
CDR3 DNA: TGCGCCAGCAGCCAAGTGGGGACAGGGGGGGTAGTGGGGGAGCTGTTTTTT

clone size: once
J gene: TRBJ1-1
V gene: TRBV19
D gene: NA
CDR3 length: 14
CDR3 protein: CASIFGTGGTEAFF
CDR3 DNA: TGTGCCAGTATCTTTGGGACTGGCGGGACTGAAGCTTTCTTT

clone size: NA
J gene: TRBJ2-1
V gene: TRBV6-1
D gene: NA
CDR3 length: 16
CDR3 protein: CASSEFGTFSYNEQFF
CDR3 DNA: TGTGCCAGCAGTGAATTCGGGACTTTTTCCTACAATGAGCAGTTCTTC

clone size: NA
J gene: TRBJ2-3
V gene: TRBV15
D gene: TRBD1
CDR3 length: 15
CDR3 protein: CATSIEGGWTDTQYF
CDR3 DNA: TGTGCCACCAGCATCGAAGGGGGCTGGACAGATACGCAGTATTTT

clone size: NA
J gene: TRBJ2-5
V gene: TRBV9
D gene: NA
CDR3 length: 14
CDR3 protein: CASSVGARQETQYF
CDR3 DNA: TGTGCCAGCAGCGTAGGGGCTCGTCAAGAGACCCAGTACTTC

clone size: NA
J gene: TRBJ2-1
V gene: TRBV4-2
D gene: NA
CDR3 length: 15
CDR3 protein: CASSAWGGDPNEQFF
CDR3 DNA: TGTGCCAGCAGCGCCTGGGGCGGGGATCCCAATGAGCAGTTCTTC

clone size: NA
J gene: TRBJ1-4
V gene: TRBV9
D gene: NA
CDR3 length: 13
CDR3 protein: CASSVALRGGLFF
CDR3 DNA: TGTGCCAGCAGCGTAGCTCTACGAGGAGGACTGTTTTTT

clone size: NA
J gene: TRBJ1-2
V gene: TRBV4-1
D gene: NA
CDR3 length: 15
CDR3 protein: CASSQETDSWNGYTF
CDR3 DNA: TGCGCCAGCAGCCAAGAAACCGACAGCTGGAATGGCTACACCTTC

clone size: NA
J gene: TRBJ2-4
V gene: TRBV10-3
D gene: NA
CDR3 length: 15
CDR3 protein: CAISPEGVTKNIQYF
CDR3 DNA: TGTGCCATCAGCCCAGAGGGAGTTACCAAAAACATTCAGTACTTC

clone size: NA
J gene: TRBJ2-3
V gene: TRBV19
D gene: TRBD1
CDR3 length: 15
CDR3 protein: CASSPWTGSTDTQYF
CDR3 DNA: TGTGCCAGTAGCCCATGGACAGGGAGCACAGATACGCAGTATTTT

clone size: few
J gene: TRBJ1-2
V gene: TRBV4-2
D gene: NA
CDR3 length: 13
CDR3 protein: CASSTGPNYGYTF
CDR3 DNA: TGTGCCAGCAGTACAGGGCCTAACTATGGCTACACCTTC

clone size: NA
J gene: TRBJ2-5
V gene: TRBV7-9
D gene: NA
CDR3 length: 15
CDR3 protein: CSSSSRPRAWETQYF
CDR3 DNA: TGTTCCAGCAGCTCCCGACCCAGGGCATGGGAGACCCAGTACTTC

clone size: NA
J gene: TRBJ2-3
V gene: TRBV5-6
D gene: TRBD2
CDR3 length: 15
CDR3 protein: CASSAVTSRGDTQYF
CDR3 DNA: TGTGCCAGCAGCGCTGTGACTAGCAGAGGCGATACGCAGTATTTT

clone size: few
J gene: TRBJ2-3
V gene: TRBV2
D gene: NA
CDR3 length: 14
CDR3 protein: CASGDSGFTDTQYF
CDR3 DNA: TGTGCCAGCGGAGATAGCGGATTCACAGATACGCAGTATTTT

clone size: NA
J gene: TRBJ1-2
V gene: TRBV7-2
D gene: NA
CDR3 length: 12
CDR3 protein: CASSLEGYGYTF
CDR3 DNA: TGTGCCAGCAGCTTGGAGGGCTATGGCTACACCTTC

clone size: NA
J gene: TRBJ1-5
V gene: TRBV7-2
D gene: NA
CDR3 length: 14
CDR3 protein: CASSLYRGNQPQHF
CDR3 DNA: TGTGCCAGCAGCTTATACCGGGGTAATCAGCCCCAGCATTTT

clone size: NA
J gene: TRBJ2-3
V gene: TRBV2
D gene: TRBD2
CDR3 length: 16
CDR3 protein: CASSEGTSGGADTQYF
CDR3 DNA: TGTGCCAGCAGTGAGGGGACTAGCGGGGGGGCAGATACGCAGTATTTT

clone size: few
J gene: TRBJ2-2
V gene: TRBV10-3
D gene: NA
CDR3 length: 14
CDR3 protein: CATLVAKNTGELFF
CDR3 DNA: TGTGCCACCCTAGTGGCGAAAAACACCGGGGAGCTGTTTTTT

clone size: once
J gene: TRBJ1-4
V gene: TRBV15
D gene: NA
CDR3 length: 13
CDR3 protein: CATSRVLAEKLFF
CDR3 DNA: TGTGCCACCAGCAGAGTTCTAGCTGAAAAACTGTTTTTT

clone size: few
J gene: TRBJ2-1
V gene: TRBV6-6
D gene: TRBD1
CDR3 length: 15
CDR3 protein: CASSNRDRVGNEQFF
CDR3 DNA: TGTGCCAGCAGTAACCGGGACAGGGTCGGGAACGAGCAGTTCTTC

clone size: NA
J gene: TRBJ2-1
V gene: TRBV7-8
D gene: NA
CDR3 length: 17
CDR3 protein: CASSFPRRGGSYNEQFF
CDR3 DNA: TGTGCCAGCAGCTTTCCCAGGAGGGGAGGTTCCTACAATGAGCAGTTCTTC

clone size: few
J gene: TRBJ2-7
V gene: TRBV7-2
D gene: NA
CDR3 length: 15
CDR3 protein: CASSLVSGVSNEQYF
CDR3 DNA: TGTGCCAGCAGCTTAGTTTCCGGGGTTTCGAACGAGCAGTACTTC

clone size: NA
J gene: TRBJ1-2
V gene: TRBV4-3
D gene: NA
CDR3 length: 15
CDR3 protein: CASSQDLPGLDGYTF
CDR3 DNA: TGCGCCAGCAGCCAAGATCTTCCAGGGCTAGATGGCTACACCTTC

clone size: few
J gene: TRBJ1-5
V gene: TRBV19
D gene: TRBD1
CDR3 length: 12
CDR3 protein: CASDRGIRPQHF
CDR3 DNA: TGTGCCAGTGACAGGGGAATCAGGCCCCAGCATTTT

clone size: NA
J gene: TRBJ2-2
V gene: TRBV7-7
D gene: NA
CDR3 length: 13
CDR3 protein: CASSLRGSGELFF
CDR3 DNA: TGTGCCAGCAGCTTACGGGGGTCCGGGGAGCTGTTTTTT

clone size: NA
J gene: TRBJ2-5
V gene: TRBV5-6
D gene: NA
CDR3 length: 12
CDR3 protein: CASFGSQETQYF
CDR3 DNA: TGTGCCAGCTTTGGGAGCCAAGAGACCCAGTACTTC

clone size: NA
J gene: TRBJ2-7
V gene: TRBV28
D gene: NA
CDR3 length: 14
CDR3 protein: CASSSPGQVYEQYF
CDR3 DNA: TGTGCCAGCAGCTCCCCGGGACAAGTCTACGAGCAGTACTTC

clone size: NA
J gene: TRBJ1-2
V gene: TRBV28
D gene: NA
CDR3 length: 16
CDR3 protein: CASSNSWRGRSYGYTF
CDR3 DNA: TGTGCCAGCAGCAACTCTTGGCGGGGGAGAAGCTATGGCTACACCTTC

clone size: once
J gene: TRBJ1-2
V gene: TRBV2
D gene: NA
CDR3 length: 15
CDR3 protein: CASRDLGTSLNGYTF
CDR3 DNA: TGTGCCAGCAGAGACCTCGGGACTTCCTTGAATGGCTACACCTTC

clone size: NA
J gene: TRBJ2-2
V gene: TRBV11-2
D gene: TRBD2
CDR3 length: 17
CDR3 protein: CASSFVAGGPVSGELFF
CDR3 DNA: TGTGCCAGCAGCTTTGTAGCGGGGGGGCCTGTTAGCGGGGAGCTGTTTTTT

clone size: NA
J gene: TRBJ2-5
V gene: TRBV2
D gene: NA
CDR3 length: 12
CDR3 protein: CASSVQQETQYF
CDR3 DNA: TGTGCCAGCAGTGTTCAGCAAGAGACCCAGTACTTC

clone size: NA
J gene: TRBJ1-2
V gene: TRBV6-6
D gene: NA
CDR3 length: 13
CDR3 protein: CASSYERSYGYTF
CDR3 DNA: TGTGCCAGCAGTTACGAGCGCTCCTATGGCTACACCTTC

clone size: few
J gene: TRBJ1-2
V gene: TRBV28
D gene: NA
CDR3 length: 13
CDR3 protein: CASTTGTLYGYTF
CDR3 DNA: TGTGCCAGCACGACCGGGACACTCTATGGCTACACCTTC

clone size: NA
J gene: TRBJ1-6
V gene: TRBV4-2
D gene: TRBD1
CDR3 length: 16
CDR3 protein: CASSQDLDRGDSPLHF
CDR3 DNA: TGTGCCAGCAGCCAGGACTTGGACAGGGGTGATTCACCCCTCCACTTT

clone size: once
J gene: TRBJ1-4
V gene: TRBV6-5
D gene: TRBD1
CDR3 length: 15
CDR3 protein: CASSGEGAANEKLFF
CDR3 DNA: TGTGCCAGCAGCGGTGAGGGGGCAGCTAATGAAAAACTGTTTTTT

clone size: few
J gene: TRBJ2-1
V gene: TRBV7-2
D gene: TRBD2
CDR3 length: 15
CDR3 protein: CASSFTSGAYNEQFF
CDR3 DNA: TGTGCCAGCAGCTTCACTAGCGGGGCCTACAATGAGCAGTTCTTC

clone size: few
J gene: TRBJ2-7
V gene: TRBV5-6
D gene: NA
CDR3 length: 15
CDR3 protein: CASSLKSFTLYEQYF
CDR3 DNA: TGTGCCAGCAGCTTGAAAAGCTTTACCCTCTACGAGCAGTACTTC

clone size: NA
J gene: TRBJ2-2
V gene: TRBV6-5
D gene: NA
CDR3 length: 12
CDR3 protein: CASSRITGELFF
CDR3 DNA: TGTGCCAGCAGCCGTATCACCGGGGAGCTGTTTTTT

clone size: NA
J gene: TRBJ1-5
V gene: TRBV7-2
D gene: NA
CDR3 length: 13
CDR3 protein: CASSFSSGQPQHF
CDR3 DNA: TGTGCCAGCAGCTTTTCTTCGGGTCAGCCCCAGCATTTT

clone size: NA
J gene: TRBJ2-1
V gene: TRBV5-1
D gene: TRBD2
CDR3 length: 15
CDR3 protein: CASSKGTSGTDEQFF
CDR3 DNA: TGCGCCAGCAGCAAAGGGACTAGCGGGACTGATGAGCAGTTCTTC

clone size: few
J gene: TRBJ2-5
V gene: TRBV19
D gene: TRBD2
CDR3 length: 16
CDR3 protein: CASSNPQGGLGETQYF
CDR3 DNA: TGTGCCAGTAGTAATCCCCAGGGAGGGTTAGGGGAGACCCAGTACTTC

clone size: once
J gene: TRBJ2-7
V gene: TRBV7-9
D gene: NA
CDR3 length: 12
CDR3 protein: CASSYKTYEQYF
CDR3 DNA: TGTGCCAGCAGCTACAAGACCTACGAGCAGTACTTC

clone size: NA
J gene: TRBJ2-7
V gene: TRBV6-1
D gene: TRBD2
CDR3 length: 14
CDR3 protein: CASSEAGGTYEQYF
CDR3 DNA: TGTGCCAGCAGTGAAGCGGGAGGGACCTACGAGCAGTACTTC

clone size: NA
J gene: TRBJ2-7
V gene: TRBV5-6
D gene: TRBD2
CDR3 length: 15
CDR3 protein: CASSLVREAPYEQYF
CDR3 DNA: TGTGCCAGCAGCTTGGTGCGGGAGGCACCCTACGAGCAGTACTTC